These 3 T cell receptor beta chains were all obtained from the same sample, sequenced in a study of blood T cell repertoires in COVID-19. Profiling relied on immunoSEQ multiplex PCR, and the TCRdb table lists in-frame clones only, not all of them. Here the sample spans some 260,000 clones, 85% to 90% being singletons. What was sequenced was peripheral blood. These receptors came from an elderly man with acute or convalescent COVID-19.

This chain links TRBV6-1 with TRBJ2-7, with D possibly being TRBD2 (5 bases). The germline CDR1 and CDR2 sequences are MNHNS and SASEGT. V was shortened by 4 bases and J by 1 base, with 17 bases between the two germline ends. The CDR3 has 16 residues. CDR3 DNA sequence: TGTGCCAGCAGTGCCCGCTTCACTGAGGGATCCTACGAGCAGTACTTC. It yields the protein CASSARFTEGSYEQYF.

The gene calls are TRBV28 and TRBJ2-3, with D tentatively TRBD1 (6 bases). The CDR3 is 15 amino acids. Germline V gene sequence: CDR1 MDHEN, CDR2 SYDVKM. Trimming left V 3 bases short and J 5 bases short, with 15 bases between. The CDR3 region has the DNA TGTGCCAGCAGTTTGTTACAGGGCGTTTTAGATACGCAGTATTTT. Its protein product is CASSLLQGVLDTQYF.

The chain links TRBV18 to TRBJ1-5; 8 positions match TRBD1. The CDR3 covers 17 residues. The V segment lost 2 bases and the J segment 5 bases; nucleotides outside the gene matches: 11. Per germline, CDR1 KGHSH and CDR2 LQKENI. Here the CDR3 DNA reads TGTGCCAGCTCACCATCCAGGGGGCGCGGAGGGGATCAGCCCCAGCATTTT. Amino acid sequence: CASSPSRGRGGDQPQHF.